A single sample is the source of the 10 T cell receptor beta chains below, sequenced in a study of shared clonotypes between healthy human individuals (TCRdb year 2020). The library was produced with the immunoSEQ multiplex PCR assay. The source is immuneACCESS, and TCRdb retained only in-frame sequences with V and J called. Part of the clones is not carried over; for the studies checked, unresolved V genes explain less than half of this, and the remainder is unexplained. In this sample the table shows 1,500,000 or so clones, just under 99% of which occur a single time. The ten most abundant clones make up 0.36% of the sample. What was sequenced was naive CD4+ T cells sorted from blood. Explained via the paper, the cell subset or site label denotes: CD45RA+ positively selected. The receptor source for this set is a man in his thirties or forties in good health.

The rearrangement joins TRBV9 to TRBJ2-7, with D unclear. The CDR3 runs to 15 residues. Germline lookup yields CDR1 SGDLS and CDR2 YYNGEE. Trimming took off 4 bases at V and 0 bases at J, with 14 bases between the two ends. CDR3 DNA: TGTGCCAGCAGCCCCCGAATTGTGGGCTCCTACGAGCAGTACTTC. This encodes CASSPRIVGSYEQYF.

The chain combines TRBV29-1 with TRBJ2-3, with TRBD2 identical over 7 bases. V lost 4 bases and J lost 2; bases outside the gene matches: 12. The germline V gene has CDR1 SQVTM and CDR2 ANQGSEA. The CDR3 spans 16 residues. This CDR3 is CSVVGLAELDTDTQYF. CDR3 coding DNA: TGCAGCGTTGTAGGCCTAGCGGAATTGGACACAGATACGCAGTATTTT.

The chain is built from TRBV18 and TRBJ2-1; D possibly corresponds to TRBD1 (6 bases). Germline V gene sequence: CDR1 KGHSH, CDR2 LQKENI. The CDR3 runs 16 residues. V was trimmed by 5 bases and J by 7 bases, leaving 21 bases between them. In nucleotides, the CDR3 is TGTGCCAGCTCATTAAAGACAGGTCCTTCTGCAAATGAGCAGTTCTTC. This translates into CASSLKTGPSANEQFF.

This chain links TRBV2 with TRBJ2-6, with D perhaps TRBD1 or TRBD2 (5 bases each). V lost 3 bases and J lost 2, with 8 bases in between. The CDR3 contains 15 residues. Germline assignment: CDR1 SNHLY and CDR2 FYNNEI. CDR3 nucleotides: TGTGCCAGCAGTGATGAGGGGACTGGGGCCAACGTCCTGACTTTC. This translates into CASSDEGTGANVLTF.

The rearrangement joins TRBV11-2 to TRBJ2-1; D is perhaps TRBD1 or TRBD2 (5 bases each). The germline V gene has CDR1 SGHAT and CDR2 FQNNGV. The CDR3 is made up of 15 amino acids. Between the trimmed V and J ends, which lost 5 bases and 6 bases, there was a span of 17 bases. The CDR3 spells CASSQYPRDANEQFF. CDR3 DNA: TGTGCCAGCAGCCAATATCCCCGGGACGCCAATGAGCAGTTCTTC.

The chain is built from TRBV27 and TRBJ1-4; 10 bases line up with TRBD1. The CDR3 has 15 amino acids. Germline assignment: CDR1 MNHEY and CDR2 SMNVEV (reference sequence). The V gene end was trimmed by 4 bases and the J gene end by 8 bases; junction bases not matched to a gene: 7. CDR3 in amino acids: CASSSTGTGAEKLFF. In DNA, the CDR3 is TGTGCCAGCAGTTCGACCGGGACAGGGGCGGAAAAACTGTTTTTT.

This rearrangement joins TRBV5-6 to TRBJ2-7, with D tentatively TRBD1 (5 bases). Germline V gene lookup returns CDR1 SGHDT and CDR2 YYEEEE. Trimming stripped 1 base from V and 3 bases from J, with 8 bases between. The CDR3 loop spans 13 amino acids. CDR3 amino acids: CASSLKGLYEQYF. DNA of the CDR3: TGTGCCAGCAGCTTGAAGGGGCTCTACGAGCAGTACTTC.

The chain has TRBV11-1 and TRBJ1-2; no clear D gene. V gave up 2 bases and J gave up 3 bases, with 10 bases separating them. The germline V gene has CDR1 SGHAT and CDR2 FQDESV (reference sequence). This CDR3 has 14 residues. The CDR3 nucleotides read TGTGCCAGCAGCTTAAGACCGGGAGACTATGGCTACACCTTC. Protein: CASSLRPGDYGYTF.

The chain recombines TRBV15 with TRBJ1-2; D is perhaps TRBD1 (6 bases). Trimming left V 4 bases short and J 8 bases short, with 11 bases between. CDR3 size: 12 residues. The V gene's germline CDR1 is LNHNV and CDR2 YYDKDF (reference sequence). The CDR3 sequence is CATSTDRSGYTF. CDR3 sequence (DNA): TGTGCCACCAGCACTGACAGGTCGGGCTACACCTTC.

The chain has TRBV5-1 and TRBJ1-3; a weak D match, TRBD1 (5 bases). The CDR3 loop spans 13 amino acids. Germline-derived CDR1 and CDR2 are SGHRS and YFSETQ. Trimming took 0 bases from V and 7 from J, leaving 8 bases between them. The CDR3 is CASSLGGLNTIYF. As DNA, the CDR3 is TGCGCCAGCAGCTTGGGGGGACTGAACACCATATATTTT. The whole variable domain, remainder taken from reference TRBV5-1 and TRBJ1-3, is KAGVTQTPRYLIKTRGQQVTLSCSPISGHRSVSWYQQTPGQGLQFLFEYFSETQRNKGNFPGRFSGRQFSNSRSEMNVSTLELGDSALYLCASSLGGLNTIYFGEGSWLTVV.